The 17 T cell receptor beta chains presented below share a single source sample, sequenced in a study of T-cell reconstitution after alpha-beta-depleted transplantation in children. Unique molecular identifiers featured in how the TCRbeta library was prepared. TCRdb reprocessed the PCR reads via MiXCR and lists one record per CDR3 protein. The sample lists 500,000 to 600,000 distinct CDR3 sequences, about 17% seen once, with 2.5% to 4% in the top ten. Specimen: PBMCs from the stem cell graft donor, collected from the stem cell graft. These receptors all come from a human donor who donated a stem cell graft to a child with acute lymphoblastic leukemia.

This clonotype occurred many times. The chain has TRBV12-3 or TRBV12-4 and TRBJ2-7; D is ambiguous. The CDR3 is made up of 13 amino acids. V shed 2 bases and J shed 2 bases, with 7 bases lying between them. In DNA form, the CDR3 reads TGTGCCAGCAGTTTACGCAGGACCTACGAGCAGTACTTC. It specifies CASSLRRTYEQYF.

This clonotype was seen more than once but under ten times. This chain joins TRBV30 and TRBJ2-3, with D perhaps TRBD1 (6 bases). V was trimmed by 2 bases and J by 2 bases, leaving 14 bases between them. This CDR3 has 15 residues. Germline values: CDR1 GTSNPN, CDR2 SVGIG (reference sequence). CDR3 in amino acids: CAWSLIQGPTDTQYF. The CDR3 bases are TGTGCCTGGAGTTTAATCCAGGGGCCCACAGATACGCAGTATTTT.

The CDR3 region is CATSGQGALTGELFF. In DNA, the CDR3 is TGTGCCACCAGCGGACAGGGGGCGCTGACCGGGGAGCTGTTTTTT. V is TRBV15 and J is TRBJ2-2; 11 bases agree with TRBD1. The CDR3 consists of 15 residues. J was trimmed by 5 bases and V by 5 bases; bases with no gene match: 4. Germline values: CDR1 LNHNV, CDR2 YYDKDF (reference sequence). Using reference TRBV15 and TRBJ2-2 for the parts outside the CDR3, the full variable domain is DAMVIQNPRYQVTQFGKPVTLSCSQTLNHNVMYWYQQKSSQAPKLLFHYYDKDFNNEADTPDNFQSRRPNTSFCFLDIRSPGLGDTAMYLCATSGQGALTGELFFGEGSRLTVL.

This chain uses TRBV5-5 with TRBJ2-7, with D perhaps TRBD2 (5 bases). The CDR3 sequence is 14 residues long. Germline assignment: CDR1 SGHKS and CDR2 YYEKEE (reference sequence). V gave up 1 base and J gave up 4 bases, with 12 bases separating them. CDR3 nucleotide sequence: TGTGCCAGCAGCTTGTTCATAACGGGGTACGAGCAGTACTTC. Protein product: CASSLFITGYEQYF. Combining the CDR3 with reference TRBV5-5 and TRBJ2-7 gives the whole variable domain DAGVTQSPTHLIKTRGQQVTLRCSPISGHKSVSWYQQVLGQGPQFIFQYYEKEERGRGNFPDRFSARQFPNYSSELNVNALLLGDSALYLCASSLFITGYEQYFGPGTRLTVT.

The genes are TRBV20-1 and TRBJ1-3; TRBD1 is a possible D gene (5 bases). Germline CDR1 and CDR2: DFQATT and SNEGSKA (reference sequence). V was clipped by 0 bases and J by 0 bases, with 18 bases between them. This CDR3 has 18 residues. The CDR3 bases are TGCAGTGCTAGAGATTTCGAGAACAGGCACAGCTCTGGAAACACCATATATTTT. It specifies CSARDFENRHSSGNTIYF.

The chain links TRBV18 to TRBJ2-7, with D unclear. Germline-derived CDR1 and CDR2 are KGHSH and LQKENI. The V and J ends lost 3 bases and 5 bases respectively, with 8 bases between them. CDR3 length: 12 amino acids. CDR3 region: CASSPFLNEQYF. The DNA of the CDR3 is TGTGCCAGCTCACCGTTTCTGAACGAGCAGTACTTC.

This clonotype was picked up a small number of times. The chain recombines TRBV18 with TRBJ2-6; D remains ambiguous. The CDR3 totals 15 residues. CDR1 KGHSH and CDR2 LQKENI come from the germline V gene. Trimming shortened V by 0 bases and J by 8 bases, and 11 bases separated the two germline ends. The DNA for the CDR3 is TGTGCCAGCTCACCACCGTCATTACAGTCCAACGTCCTGACTTTC. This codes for CASSPPSLQSNVLTF.

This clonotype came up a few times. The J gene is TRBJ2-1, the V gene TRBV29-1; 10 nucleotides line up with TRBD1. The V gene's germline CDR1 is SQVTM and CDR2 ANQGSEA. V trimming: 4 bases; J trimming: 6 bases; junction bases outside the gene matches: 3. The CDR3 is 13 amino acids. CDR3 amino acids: CSVAGTGANEQFF. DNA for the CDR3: TGCAGCGTTGCCGGGACAGGGGCCAATGAGCAGTTCTTC.

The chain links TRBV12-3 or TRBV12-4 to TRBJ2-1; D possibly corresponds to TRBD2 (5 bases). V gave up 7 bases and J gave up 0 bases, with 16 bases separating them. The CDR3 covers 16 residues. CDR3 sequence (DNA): TGTGCCAGCATCCCGACTCGGCGGGTCTCCTACAATGAGCAGTTCTTC. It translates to CASIPTRRVSYNEQFF.

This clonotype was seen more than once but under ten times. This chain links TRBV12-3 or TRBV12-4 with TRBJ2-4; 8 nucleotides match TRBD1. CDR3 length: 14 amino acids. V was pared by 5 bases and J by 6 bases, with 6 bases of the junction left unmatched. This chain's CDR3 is CASSQSGTGNIQYF. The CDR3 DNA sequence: TGTGCCAGCAGTCAGTCCGGGACAGGAAACATTCAGTACTTC.

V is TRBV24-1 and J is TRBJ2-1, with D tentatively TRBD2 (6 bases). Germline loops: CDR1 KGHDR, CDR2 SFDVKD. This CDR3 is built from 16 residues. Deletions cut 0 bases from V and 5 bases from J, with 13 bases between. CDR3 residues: CATSDLLRRGNNEQFF. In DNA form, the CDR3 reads TGTGCCACCAGTGATTTGCTCCGTCGGGGGAACAATGAGCAGTTCTTC.

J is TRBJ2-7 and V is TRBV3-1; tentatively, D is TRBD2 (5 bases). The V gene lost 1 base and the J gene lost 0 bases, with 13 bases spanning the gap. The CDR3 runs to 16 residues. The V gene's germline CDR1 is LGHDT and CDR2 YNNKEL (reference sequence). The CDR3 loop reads CASSQGGALSSYEQYF. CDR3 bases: TGTGCCAGCAGCCAAGGGGGAGCTTTGAGCTCCTACGAGCAGTACTTC.

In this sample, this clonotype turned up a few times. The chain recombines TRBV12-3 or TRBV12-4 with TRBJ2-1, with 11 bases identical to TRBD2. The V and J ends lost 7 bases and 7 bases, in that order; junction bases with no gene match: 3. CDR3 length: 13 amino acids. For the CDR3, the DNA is TGTGCCAGCACCCGGACTAGCGGGAATGAGCAGTTCTTC. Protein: CASTRTSGNEQFF.

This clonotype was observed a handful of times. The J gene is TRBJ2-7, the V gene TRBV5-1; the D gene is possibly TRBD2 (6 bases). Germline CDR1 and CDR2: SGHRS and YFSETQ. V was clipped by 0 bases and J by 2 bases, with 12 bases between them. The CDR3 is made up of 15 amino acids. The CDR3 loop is CASSLGRDSTYEQYF. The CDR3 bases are TGCGCCAGCAGCTTGGGGCGGGATTCAACCTACGAGCAGTACTTC.

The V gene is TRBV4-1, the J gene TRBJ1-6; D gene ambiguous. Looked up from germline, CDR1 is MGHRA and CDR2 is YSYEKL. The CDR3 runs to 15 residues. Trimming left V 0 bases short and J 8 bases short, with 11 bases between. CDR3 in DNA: TGCGCCAGCAGCCAAGATCCGACGTTCGATTCACCCCTCCACTTT. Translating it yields CASSQDPTFDSPLHF.

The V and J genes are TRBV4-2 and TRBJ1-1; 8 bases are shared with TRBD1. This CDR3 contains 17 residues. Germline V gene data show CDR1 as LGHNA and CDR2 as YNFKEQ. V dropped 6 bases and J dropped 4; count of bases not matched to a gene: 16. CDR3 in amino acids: CASREGAGGVRGTEAFF. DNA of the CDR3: TGTGCCAGCAGGGAGGGGGCAGGGGGCGTTCGGGGCACTGAAGCTTTCTTT.

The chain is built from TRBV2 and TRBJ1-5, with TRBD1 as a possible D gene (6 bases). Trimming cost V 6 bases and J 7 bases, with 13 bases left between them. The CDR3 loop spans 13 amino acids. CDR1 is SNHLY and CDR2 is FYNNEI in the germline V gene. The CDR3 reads CASRGYRDQPQHF. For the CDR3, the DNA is TGTGCCAGCAGGGGCTACAGGGACCAGCCCCAGCATTTT.